The clone carrying this TCR beta chain was observed a single time. Germline lookup yields CDR1 SGDLS and CDR2 YYNGEE. V lost 4 bases to trimming and J lost 1 base, with 18 bases between them. The CDR3 totals 16 residues. Profiled with immunoSEQ multiplex PCR; TCRdb holds only in-frame clones, not every one. The sample consists of under 450,000 clones, about 95% of them appearing once. The sample comes from a study of shared T cell receptors in the human thymus. The chain couples TRBV9 to TRBJ2-7; no definite D call. The material sequenced was thymocytes. The origin of this receptor is a human donor. The CDR3 here is CASSSHQEFRSYEQYF. DNA of the CDR3: TGTGCCAGCAGCTCGCATCAGGAATTTCGATCCTACGAGCAGTACTTC.